The 28 T cell receptor beta chains listed next were all sequenced from one sample in a study of response to subunit inactivated influenza vaccine. Using its own MiXCR run on the RT-PCR reads, TCRdb lists one record per CDR3 protein. The table records 710,000 or so distinct CDR3 sequences, approximately 15% of them present only once. Specimen: PBMCs from blood, collected roughly 12 days after vaccination. All receptors come from a man between 45 and 60 years old who received an inactivated influenza vaccine.

CDR3 sequence: CASHRDEKLFF. CDR3 nucleotide sequence: TGTGCCAGTCATAGGGATGAAAAACTGTTTTTT. V usage is TRBV28 and J usage is TRBJ1-4; D gene ambiguous. Trimming cost V 9 bases and J 6 bases, with 8 bases left between them. The V gene's germline CDR1 is MDHEN and CDR2 SYDVKM. This CDR3 comprises 11 residues.

This clonotype was picked up many times. J is TRBJ2-5 and V is TRBV3-1; D is possibly TRBD1 (6 bases). The CDR3 spans 13 residues. CDR1 and CDR2 from the germline V gene are LGHDT and YNNKEL (reference sequence). The V end lost 3 bases, the J end lost 4 bases, and 9 bases lay between the germline ends. CDR3 region: CASSQGRGETQYF. In nucleotides, the CDR3 is TGTGCCAGCAGCCAGGGCAGGGGAGAGACCCAGTACTTC.

This clonotype was observed a handful of times. V usage is TRBV24-1 and J usage is TRBJ2-1; 13 positions agree with TRBD2. The CDR3 has 16 residues. V was clipped by 4 bases and J by 9 bases; unmatched bases: 8. Germline CDR1 KGHDR, CDR2 SFDVKD. In DNA, the CDR3 is TGTGCCACCAGTGACCCACTAGCGGGAGGGTCTGGTGAGCAGTTCTTC. It encodes CATSDPLAGGSGEQFF.

The rearrangement links TRBV5-1 to TRBJ2-2; D possibly uses TRBD1 or TRBD2 (5 bases each). Germline CDR1 reads SGHRS; CDR2 reads YFSETQ. The CDR3 is 19 residues long. V was pared by 1 base and J by 5 bases, with 24 bases between. The CDR3, as DNA: TGCGCCAGCAGCTTGTCGGCCGGGAAGGGGTCTTTTCGAACCGGGGAGCTGTTTTTT. This sequence encodes CASSLSAGKGSFRTGELFF. The entire variable domain, with the rest obtained from reference TRBV5-1 and TRBJ2-2, is as follows: KAGVTQTPRYLIKTRGQQVTLSCSPISGHRSVSWYQQTPGQGLQFLFEYFSETQRNKGNFPGRFSGRQFSNSRSEMNVSTLELGDSALYLCASSLSAGKGSFRTGELFFGEGSRLTVL.

V is TRBV6-2 or TRBV6-3 and J is TRBJ2-1; 8 bases are shared with TRBD1. Per the germline V gene, CDR1 is MNHEY and CDR2 is SVGEGT. With V trimmed by 2 bases and J by 7 bases, 10 bases remained unmatched. There are 16 residues in the CDR3. This chain's CDR3 is CASSYHDRGPKNEQFF. The CDR3 region has the DNA TGTGCCAGCAGTTACCATGACAGGGGACCGAAGAATGAGCAGTTCTTC.

This chain uses TRBV20-1 with TRBJ2-5, with D perhaps TRBD1 (5 bases). The length of the CDR3 is 13 residues. V lost 1 base, J lost 2 bases, and 8 bases lay in between. Germline V gives CDR1 DFQATT, CDR2 SNEGSKA (reference sequence). CDR3 sequence (DNA): TGCAGTGCTAGAGTCCAGGGTCAAGAGACCCAGTACTTC. Encoded protein: CSARVQGQETQYF.

This clonotype was observed many times. V and J are TRBV4-1 and TRBJ2-1; 10 bases fit TRBD1. This CDR3 contains 16 residues. Trimming cost V 0 bases and J 3 bases; bases outside gene matches: 2. From germline, CDR1 is MGHRA and CDR2 YSYEKL. CDR3 sequence (DNA): TGCGCCAGCAGCCAAGACCGGACAGGGGGCTACAATGAGCAGTTCTTC. Its translation is CASSQDRTGGYNEQFF.

The CDR3 DNA follows: TGCAGCGTTACTCCCGGGACTTATGGCAATGAGCAGTTCTTC. This translates into CSVTPGTYGNEQFF. The genes are TRBV29-1 and TRBJ2-1, with D possibly being TRBD2 (6 bases). Trimming shortened V by 5 bases and J by 6 bases, and 17 bases separated the two germline ends. This CDR3 has 14 residues. The germline gives CDR1 SQVTM, CDR2 ANQGSEA.

There are a few counts of this clonotype. V usage is TRBV5-1 and J usage is TRBJ2-3; TRBD2 aligns across 9 bases. J was trimmed by 2 bases and V by 1 base; bases with no gene match: 8. The CDR3 length is 17 residues. Germline CDR1 SGHRS, CDR2 YFSETQ. The CDR3 sequence: CASSLWGSGGSTDTQYF. CDR3 nucleotide sequence: TGCGCCAGCAGCTTGTGGGGTAGCGGGGGCTCCACAGATACGCAGTATTTT.

A few counts support this clonotype. The rearrangement joins TRBV20-1 to TRBJ2-1; 12 positions match TRBD2. This CDR3 has 13 residues. Unmatched junction bases numbered 4, after V lost 6 bases and J lost 7 bases. Germline CDR1 is DFQATT and CDR2 is SNEGSKA (reference sequence). The CDR3 DNA is TGCAGTGCCCTAGCGGGAGGGTCAAATGAGCAGTTCTTC. This translates into CSALAGGSNEQFF.

The rearrangement uses TRBV20-1 and TRBJ2-3, with D tentatively TRBD1 or TRBD2 (5 bases each). Germline assignment: CDR1 DFQATT and CDR2 SNEGSKA (reference sequence). This CDR3 is 15 amino acids long. V was clipped by 2 bases and J by 3 bases, with 15 bases between them. This CDR3 reads CSARKGFGGTDTQYF. For the CDR3, the DNA is TGCAGTGCTAGAAAGGGGTTTGGGGGAACAGATACGCAGTATTTT.

J is TRBJ1-1 and V is TRBV7-2; 12 bases map to TRBD1. V lost 3 bases to trimming and J lost 6 bases; unmatched junction nucleotides: 2. The CDR3 length is 14 residues. Germline assignment: CDR1 SGHTA and CDR2 FQGNSA. In nucleotides, the CDR3 is TGTGCCAGCAGCTTGGGACAGGGGGCGTCTGAAGCTTTCTTT. Residues: CASSLGQGASEAFF.

This clonotype has more than one count but fewer than ten. This chain connects TRBV12-3 or TRBV12-4 to TRBJ2-3; D gene uncertain. The CDR3 runs to 13 residues. Trimming removed 6 bases from V and 2 bases from J, with 9 bases in between. The CDR3 bases are TGTGCCAGCAGGATCCAGAACACAGATACGCAGTATTTT. Its protein product is CASRIQNTDTQYF.

This clonotype was recorded many times. V is TRBV12-3 or TRBV12-4 and J is TRBJ1-1; no definite D call. CDR3 length: 15 residues. V dropped 5 bases and J dropped 0 bases, with 13 bases sitting between them. The DNA of the CDR3 is TGTGCCAGCAGTCCGACTACACGAATGAACACTGAAGCTTTCTTT. Its translation: CASSPTTRMNTEAFF.

The gene calls are TRBV12-3 or TRBV12-4 and TRBJ2-5; D is undetermined. There are 14 residues in the CDR3. V was pared by 5 bases and J by 5 bases, with 15 bases between. CDR3: CASSAPMGRETQYF. The CDR3 DNA sequence: TGTGCCAGCAGTGCTCCTATGGGCCGGGAGACCCAGTACTTC.

This clonotype was detected once. The CDR3 DNA follows: TGCGCCAGCAGCCGAGAGGTGGACAGGGCCTACGAGCAGTACTTC. This gives the protein CASSREVDRAYEQYF. The V gene is TRBV4-3, the J gene TRBJ2-7; 8 positions agree with TRBD1. V shed 4 bases and J 2 bases; nucleotides not matched to a gene: 7. CDR3 length equals 15 residues. Germline CDR1 LGHNA, CDR2 YSLEER.

The V and J genes are TRBV20-1 and TRBJ2-7; TRBD2 might be the D (5 bases). The ends were cut back, 0 bases at V and 7 bases at J, with 10 bases in the middle. The CDR3 covers 12 residues. In germline, CDR1 is DFQATT, CDR2 SNEGSKA (reference sequence). CDR3 sequence reads: CSARDWSGEQYF. The CDR3 region has the DNA TGCAGTGCTAGAGATTGGTCGGGGGAGCAGTACTTC.

This clonotype has just a few counts. This chain joins TRBV20-1 and TRBJ1-2, with D uncertain. Trimming removed 7 bases at V and 4 bases at J, with 13 bases between. The CDR3 consists of 12 residues. CDR1 and CDR2 from the germline V gene are DFQATT and SNEGSKA (reference sequence). Here the CDR3 reads CSVSGLIYGYTF. CDR3 nucleotides: TGCAGTGTTTCCGGACTCATCTATGGCTACACCTTC.

This clonotype has a handful of counts. The chain joins TRBV18 to TRBJ2-7; D gene ambiguous. CDR1 is KGHSH and CDR2 is LQKENI in the germline V gene. The CDR3 runs 12 residues. V was shortened by 2 bases and J by 4 bases, with 6 bases between the two germline ends. Here the CDR3 DNA reads TGTGCCAGCTCACCATCCAATTACGAGCAGTACTTC. It codes for CASSPSNYEQYF.

This clonotype was seen repeatedly, ten times or more. The chain joins TRBV4-3 to TRBJ2-7; 7 bases map to TRBD2. V trimming: 3 bases; J trimming: 4 bases; junction bases outside the gene matches: 9. Looked up from germline, CDR1 is LGHNA and CDR2 is YSLEER. CDR3 length equals 15 residues. CDR3 residues: CASSHLAASAYEQYF. CDR3 DNA: TGCGCCAGCAGCCACCTAGCGGCTTCAGCGTACGAGCAGTACTTC.

This clonotype was detected many times. The chain employs TRBV7-9 and TRBJ2-3; 15 bases are shared with TRBD2. V trimming: 5 bases; J trimming: 8 bases; junction bases outside the gene matches: 11. The germline gives CDR1 SEHNR, CDR2 FQNEAQ (reference sequence). The length of the CDR3 is 17 residues. CDR3 region: CASSPRTSGGAWVTQYF. In DNA form, the CDR3 reads TGTGCCAGCAGCCCGAGGACTAGCGGGGGGGCCTGGGTTACGCAGTATTTT.

This clonotype was counted ten times or more. The genes are TRBV18 and TRBJ2-3; no clear D gene. V lost 4 bases to trimming and J lost 0 bases, with 8 bases between them. The CDR3 consists of 14 residues. Germline assignment: CDR1 KGHSH and CDR2 LQKENI. CDR3 sequence reads: CASSRAFSTDTQYF. As DNA, the CDR3 is TGTGCCAGCTCACGGGCCTTTAGCACAGATACGCAGTATTTT.

This clonotype was found a few times. The CDR3 sequence: CASSEAGWGTGELFF. The CDR3 coding sequence is TGTGCCAGCAGTGAAGCGGGCTGGGGTACCGGGGAGCTGTTTTTT. The chain couples TRBV2 to TRBJ2-2; unclear D gene. Trimming took off 0 bases at V and 5 bases at J, with 10 bases between the two ends. This CDR3 has 15 amino acids. The germline CDR1 and CDR2 sequences are SNHLY and FYNNEI.

This clonotype was detected only a few times. The CDR3 loop is CASSLAVEAYEQYF. Here the CDR3 DNA reads TGTGCCAGCAGCTTGGCGGTAGAAGCCTACGAGCAGTACTTC. This chain joins TRBV5-5 and TRBJ2-7; D remains unclear. CDR1 SGHKS and CDR2 YYEKEE come from the germline V gene (reference sequence). V lost 0 bases, J lost 2 bases, and 9 bases lay in between. The CDR3 has 14 amino acids. The full variable domain, with the rest looked up from reference TRBV5-5 and TRBJ2-7, is DAGVTQSPTHLIKTRGQQVTLRCSPISGHKSVSWYQQVLGQGPQFIFQYYEKEERGRGNFPDRFSARQFPNYSSELNVNALLLGDSALYLCASSLAVEAYEQYFGPGTRLTVT.

This clonotype was picked up many times. The chain uses TRBV20-1 and TRBJ2-1; D remains unclear. Trimming removed 5 bases at V and 5 bases at J, with 13 bases between. The germline CDR1 and CDR2 sequences are DFQATT and SNEGSKA (reference sequence). This CDR3 comprises 13 residues. The CDR3 loop reads CSAPSLAHNEQFF. CDR3 bases: TGCAGTGCTCCCTCACTGGCCCACAATGAGCAGTTCTTC.

This clonotype occurred a few times. This rearrangement joins TRBV20-1 to TRBJ2-1; 7 bases map to TRBD1. This CDR3 has 15 amino acids. Per germline, CDR1 DFQATT and CDR2 SNEGSKA (reference sequence). V lost 6 bases, J lost 0 bases, and 8 bases stayed unmatched. CDR3 sequence (DNA): TGCAGTGCAACCTCTCCAGGGGGCTCCTACAATGAGCAGTTCTTC. It is translated as CSATSPGGSYNEQFF.

The table lists this clonotype with a few counts. The chain employs TRBV6-2 or TRBV6-3 and TRBJ2-1, with 14 bases aligning to TRBD2. The CDR3 runs to 13 residues. The germline V gene has CDR1 MNHEY and CDR2 SVGEGT. Trimming took 6 bases from V and 10 from J; bases not matched to a gene: 2. The DNA for the CDR3 is TGTGCCAGCAGGCGGACTAGCGGGGGGGAGCAGTTCTTC. Translation: CASRRTSGGEQFF.

The chain employs TRBV28 and TRBJ1-2; TRBD1 is a possible D gene (5 bases). The V end lost 7 bases, the J end lost 0 bases, and 18 bases lay between the germline ends. The germline V gene encodes CDR1 MDHEN and CDR2 SYDVKM. This CDR3 spans 16 amino acids. CDR3 nucleotide sequence: TGTGCCAGCACTCCTCGAATTCAGACAGCTAACTATGGCTACACCTTC. Residues: CASTPRIQTANYGYTF.